Presented here are 11 T cell receptor beta chains from one specimen sequenced in a study of T-cell memory formation after mild COVID-19. TCRdb called the 5' RACE reads again in MiXCR, with one record for every CDR3 protein. Here the sample spans fewer than 350,000 distinct CDR3 sequences, 14% being singletons. Input material: PBMCs or a T cell subset sorted from them (not recorded which). These receptor sequences come from a man aged 18 to 30 who had mild COVID-19 (a few samples of this study predate the infection). Cell type and time point are not known.

This clonotype was recorded a few times. The CDR3 region has the DNA TGCAGCGTCGCGATCACAGGGGGAAAGCAGTTCTTC. The encoded protein is CSVAITGGKQFF. This chain uses TRBV29-1 with TRBJ2-1, with 8 bases fitting TRBD1. The V gene's germline CDR1 is SQVTM and CDR2 ANQGSEA. V was clipped by 6 bases and J by 11 bases; unmatched bases: 9. The CDR3 contains 12 residues.

This clonotype has just a few counts. V is TRBV9 and J is TRBJ1-1; TRBD1 agrees at 9 bases. Trimming cost V 0 bases and J 3 bases; bases outside gene matches: 0. The CDR3 has 14 amino acids. CDR1 is SGDLS, CDR2 YYNGEE, per germline. The CDR3: CASSVGDRDTEAFF. For the CDR3, the DNA is TGTGCCAGCAGCGTAGGGGACAGGGACACTGAAGCTTTCTTT.

This clonotype was seen ten or more times. V and J are TRBV5-1 and TRBJ2-1; D perhaps matches TRBD2 (7 bases). V shed 3 bases and J shed 2 bases, with 15 bases lying between them. The CDR3 covers 16 residues. Germline V gene data show CDR1 as SGHRS and CDR2 as YFSETQ. The chain's CDR3 is CASSSGGRGPYNEQFF. The CDR3 DNA follows: TGCGCCAGCAGCTCGGGGGGCCGGGGGCCCTACAATGAGCAGTTCTTC.

This chain links TRBV14 with TRBJ1-4, with D unclear. V was cut by 4 bases and J by 0 bases, with 15 bases left in between. Germline CDR1 SGHDN, CDR2 FVKESK. The CDR3 has 17 residues. For the CDR3, the DNA is TGTGCCAGCAGCCGTGAGGATCAACTTACAACTAATGAAAAACTGTTTTTT. Its translation is CASSREDQLTTNEKLFF.

CDR3 nucleotides: TGCGCCAGCAGCTTAGACAGGGTGGACACTGAAGCTTTCTTT. Translated: CASSLDRVDTEAFF. The chain recombines TRBV5-1 with TRBJ1-1; 7 bases line up with TRBD1. Germline CDR1 and CDR2: SGHRS and YFSETQ. The V gene end was trimmed by 2 bases and the J gene end by 3 bases; junction bases not matched to a gene: 4. The CDR3 length is 14 residues.

This clonotype has a count of ten or more. The V and J genes are TRBV4-3 and TRBJ2-1; D is undetermined. The CDR3 has 16 amino acids. V was cut by 0 bases and J by 0 bases, with 9 bases left in between. From germline, CDR1 is LGHNA and CDR2 YSLEER. CDR3 DNA: TGCGCCAGCAGCCAAGACCCGCTAAGCTCCTACAATGAGCAGTTCTTC. Its translation: CASSQDPLSSYNEQFF.

This clonotype was observed a few times. This rearrangement joins TRBV4-3 to TRBJ2-3; a weak D match, TRBD1 (5 bases). The CDR3 totals 16 residues. V lost 0 bases and J lost 3, with 13 bases in between. The germline CDR1 and CDR2 sequences are LGHNA and YSLEER. CDR3 in amino acids: CASSQDRQGRTDTQYF. In DNA, the CDR3 is TGCGCCAGCAGCCAAGATCGCCAGGGTCGGACAGATACGCAGTATTTT.

The chain combines TRBV11-2 with TRBJ2-3, with D tentatively TRBD1 (6 bases). Trimming removed 5 bases at V and 3 bases at J, with 18 bases between. Per the germline V gene, CDR1 is SGHAT and CDR2 is FQNNGV. This CDR3 has 16 amino acids. CDR3: CASSQTGRRHTDTQYF. In nucleotides, the CDR3 is TGTGCCAGCAGCCAGACAGGACGTCGACATACAGATACGCAGTATTTT.

A few counts support this clonotype. CDR3 protein: CSASRNPGKGNEQFF. Here the CDR3 DNA reads TGCAGTGCTAGTCGGAATCCGGGGAAGGGCAATGAGCAGTTCTTC. V and J are TRBV20-1 and TRBJ2-1; D is perhaps TRBD2 (5 bases). This CDR3 has 15 amino acids. Per the germline V gene, CDR1 is DFQATT and CDR2 is SNEGSKA (reference sequence). Trimming shortened V by 3 bases and J by 6 bases, and 18 bases separated the two germline ends.

This clonotype turned up a few times. V is TRBV5-1 and J is TRBJ1-1; D uncertain. This CDR3 comprises 13 residues. V was shortened by 4 bases and J by 1 base, with 8 bases between the two germline ends. Germline lookup yields CDR1 SGHRS and CDR2 YFSETQ. The CDR3 DNA sequence: TGCGCCAGCAGCCCGCGATCGAACACTGAAGCTTTCTTT. This sequence encodes CASSPRSNTEAFF.

At least ten counts were recorded for this clonotype. The chain couples TRBV14 to TRBJ2-3; D may be TRBD2 (5 bases). CDR1 SGHDN and CDR2 FVKESK come from the germline V gene. This CDR3 comprises 15 residues. The V end was cut by 3 bases, the J end by 1 base, with 11 bases between. CDR3 DNA sequence: TGTGCCAGCAGCCATGGGTTTAGCGGCACAGATACGCAGTATTTT. The encoded protein is CASSHGFSGTDTQYF.